This record concerns one T cell receptor (beta chain) sequence. What it binds is unknown. TCRdb keeps only in-frame clones here, not all; method: immunoSEQ multiplex PCR. The sample has 100,000 to 150,000 clones, approximately 85% seen once. The data were taken from a study of cytotoxic CD8 clonotypes in ibrutinib-treated CLL. As for the study in general: The authors obtained response samples at a median of about 11 months of treatment, range 6 to 36.

General observations from the study: T-cell clonality at baseline went above that of age-matched healthy donors and rose and fell with circulating CD8+ T-cell counts.

The clonotype was recovered from a human donor with chronic lymphocytic leukemia. The sequences come from PBMCs, collected after 24 months of ibrutinib treatment.

The CDR3 region is CASSLGLGLAGGETQYF. The DNA for the CDR3 is TGTGCCAGCAGTTTAGGATTAGGACTAGCGGGGGGTGAGACCCAGTACTTC. The chain uses TRBV27 and TRBJ2-5, with TRBD2 identical over 14 bases. The V gene end was trimmed by 2 bases and the J gene end by 5 bases; junction bases not matched to a gene: 7. Germline V gives CDR1 MNHEY, CDR2 SMNVEV (reference sequence). The CDR3 extends over 17 amino acids.